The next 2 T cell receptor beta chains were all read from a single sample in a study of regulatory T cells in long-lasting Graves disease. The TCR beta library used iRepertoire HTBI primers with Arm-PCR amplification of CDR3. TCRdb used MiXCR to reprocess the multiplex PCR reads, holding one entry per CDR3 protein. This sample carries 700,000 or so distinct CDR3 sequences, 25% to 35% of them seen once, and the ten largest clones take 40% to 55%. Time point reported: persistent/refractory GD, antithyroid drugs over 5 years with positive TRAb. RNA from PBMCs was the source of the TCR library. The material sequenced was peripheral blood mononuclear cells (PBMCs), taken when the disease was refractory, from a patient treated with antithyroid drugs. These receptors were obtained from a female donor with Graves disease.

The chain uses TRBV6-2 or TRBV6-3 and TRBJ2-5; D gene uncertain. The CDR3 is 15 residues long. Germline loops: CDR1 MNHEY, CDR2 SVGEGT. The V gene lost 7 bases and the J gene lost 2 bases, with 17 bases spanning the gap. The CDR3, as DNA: TGTGCCAGCACCCTGATCCCCGGAGTACAAGAGACCCAGTACTTC. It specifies CASTLIPGVQETQYF.

The CDR3 loop reads CSVVGQIYGYTF. The DNA for the CDR3 is TGCAGCGTTGTTGGACAGATCTATGGCTACACCTTC. The gene calls are TRBV29-1 and TRBJ1-2, with D maybe TRBD1 (6 bases). The CDR3 is 12 amino acids. CDR1 and CDR2 (germline): SQVTM, ANQGSEA. The V and J ends lost 4 bases and 4 bases respectively, with 10 bases between them.